Each of the 24 T cell receptor beta chains below was sequenced from the same sample in a study of T cells after yellow fever vaccination. TCRdb reprocessed the 5' RACE reads with MiXCR, giving one entry per CDR3 protein. The sample records 150,000 or so distinct CDR3 sequences, 7% to 10% being singletons. Material: CD8+ T cells sorted from PBMCs, obtained 45 days after the yellow fever booster vaccination. The receptors originated from a man between 18 and 35 years old who received the YFV17D yellow fever vaccine.

This clonotype was counted between two and nine times. The J gene is TRBJ1-1, the V gene TRBV12-3 or TRBV12-4; D gene ambiguous. The CDR3 runs to 13 residues. Deletions cut 5 bases from V and 1 base from J, with 8 bases between. The CDR3 DNA sequence: TGTGCCAGCAGTAGATCCGGGAACACTGAAGCTTTCTTT. Residues: CASSRSGNTEAFF.

This chain joins TRBV20-1 and TRBJ2-7, with TRBD2 matching over 7 bases. Germline values: CDR1 DFQATT, CDR2 SNEGSKA (reference sequence). This CDR3 comprises 12 residues. The CDR3 sequence is CCVPRRGYEQYV. CDR3 nucleotide sequence: TGCTGTGTTCCTAGGCGGGGGTACGAGCAGTACGTC.

V is TRBV4-2 and J is TRBJ2-1, with 10 bases aligning to TRBD1. This CDR3 is 16 amino acids long. V shed 0 bases and J 8 bases; nucleotides not matched to a gene: 7. Looked up from germline, CDR1 is LGHNA and CDR2 is YNFKEQ. The CDR3 DNA reads as TGTGCCAGCAGCCAAGATCTCGGACAGGGGGTCGATGAGCAGTTCTTC. Protein product: CASSQDLGQGVDEQFF.

The chain couples TRBV4-1 to TRBJ1-2; D not certain. The CDR3 extends over 16 amino acids. Germline CDR1 reads MGHRA; CDR2 reads YSYEKL. V lost 1 base and J lost 8, with 20 bases in between. DNA of the CDR3: TGCGCCAGCAGCCAAGTTGTCCCAGTCCAAGGAGAGGGCTACACCTTC. It yields the protein CASSQVVPVQGEGYTF.

This clonotype appeared a few times. V and J are TRBV15 and TRBJ2-5; 9 bases fit TRBD1. The J segment lost 5 bases and the V segment lost 7 bases, leaving 11 bases of the junction unmatched. The CDR3 loop spans 15 amino acids. Germline CDR1 reads LNHNV; CDR2 reads YYDKDF (reference sequence). This chain's CDR3 is CATNHDRGGSETQYF. The CDR3 DNA reads TGTGCCACCAACCACGACAGGGGGGGAAGTGAGACCCAGTACTTC.

The gene calls are TRBV7-6 and TRBJ2-7; TRBD2 might be the D (5 bases). Trimming shortened V by 5 bases and J by 5 bases, and 7 bases separated the two germline ends. The V gene's germline CDR1 is SGHVS and CDR2 FNYEAQ. The CDR3 length is 11 residues. The CDR3 protein is CASSGLNEQYF. CDR3 coding DNA: TGTGCCAGCAGCGGACTGAACGAGCAGTACTTC.

The rearrangement uses TRBV27 and TRBJ2-3; 10 bases fit TRBD1. CDR3 length: 17 residues. V dropped 1 base and J dropped 6; count of bases not matched to a gene: 10. Germline CDR1 MNHEY, CDR2 SMNVEV (reference sequence). CDR3 DNA sequence: TGTGCCAGCAGTTTATATAGTTCGGGACAGGGGATGGATACGCAGTATTTT. Protein product: CASSLYSSGQGMDTQYF.

This chain uses TRBV6-1 with TRBJ2-2, with D perhaps given as TRBD1 or TRBD2 (6 bases each). The CDR3 length is 12 residues. Trimming removed 7 bases at V and 6 bases at J, with 9 bases between. Germline V gene sequence: CDR1 MNHNS, CDR2 SASEGT. The CDR3 DNA is TGTGCCAGCAACGGGGGCTCCGGGGAGCTGTTTTTT. Its protein product is CASNGGSGELFF.

This clonotype was picked up many times. The chain combines TRBV6-4 with TRBJ2-1; D is uncertain. V was trimmed by 2 bases and J by 2 bases, leaving 10 bases between them. CDR1 and CDR2 (germline): MRHNA, SNTAGT. The length of the CDR3 is 15 residues. The CDR3 reads CASSDGTDPYNEQFF. DNA for the CDR3: TGTGCCAGCAGTGACGGCACGGACCCCTACAATGAGCAGTTCTTC.

This clonotype was found a few times. The chain is built from TRBV12-3 or TRBV12-4 and TRBJ1-2, with 8 bases identical to TRBD1. V shed 6 bases and J 3 bases; nucleotides not matched to a gene: 6. CDR3 length equals 14 residues. DNA of the CDR3: TGTGCCAGCAGGAATCCAGGGGGCGACTATGGCTACACCTTC. Its protein is CASRNPGGDYGYTF.

This clonotype was counted between two and nine times. The rearrangement uses TRBV4-3 and TRBJ2-3; D remains unclear. The ends were cut back, 0 bases at V and 5 bases at J, with 12 bases in the middle. CDR3 size: 15 residues. CDR1 and CDR2 (germline): LGHNA, YSLEER. CDR3 sequence reads: CASSQEKDAKDTQYF. The DNA of the CDR3 is TGCGCCAGCAGCCAAGAAAAGGACGCCAAAGATACGCAGTATTTT.

The rearrangement joins TRBV9 to TRBJ1-5; unclear D gene. The CDR3 runs to 14 residues. CDR1 is SGDLS, CDR2 YYNGEE, per germline. V gave up 3 bases and J gave up 6 bases, with 13 bases separating them. Written as DNA, the CDR3 is TGTGCCAGCAGCGCCGGGGAGGGAGTTCAGCCCCAGCATTTT. As protein: CASSAGEGVQPQHF.

The chain employs TRBV14 and TRBJ2-3; D is undetermined. Germline V CDR1 and CDR2: SGHDN, FVKESK. The V end was cut by 3 bases, the J end by 0 bases, with 16 bases between. This CDR3 has 17 residues. The CDR3 is CASSQYGETTSTDTQYF. As DNA, the CDR3 is TGTGCCAGCAGCCAGTATGGGGAAACCACAAGCACAGATACGCAGTATTTT.

This sequence joins TRBV6-2 or TRBV6-3 and TRBJ2-3; 9 bases agree with TRBD1. The CDR3 has 19 residues. CDR1 MNHEY and CDR2 SVGEGT come from the germline V gene. Unmatched junction bases numbered 18, after V lost 5 bases and J lost 3 bases. In DNA, the CDR3 is TGTGCCAGCAGTCTAACCCCCCGGGACAGGGTCAGGAGGACAGATACGCAGTATTTT. It codes for CASSLTPRDRVRRTDTQYF.

This clonotype was counted a few times. J is TRBJ1-2 and V is TRBV6-1; D not certain. The V gene lost 1 base and the J gene lost 8 bases, with 17 bases spanning the gap. Germline CDR1 reads MNHNS; CDR2 reads SASEGT. The CDR3 is 15 amino acids. Here the CDR3 reads CASSEEAGRLGGYTF. In nucleotides, the CDR3 is TGTGCCAGCAGTGAAGAGGCAGGCAGGCTGGGAGGCTACACCTTC.

The CDR3 sequence: CASSAFRTVYNSPLHF. Here the CDR3 DNA reads TGTGCCAGCAGCGCATTCAGGACAGTCTATAATTCACCCCTCCACTTT. The chain joins TRBV7-9 to TRBJ1-6; the D gene is possibly TRBD1 (6 bases). The CDR3 covers 16 residues. V lost 5 bases to trimming and J lost 3 bases, with 14 bases between them. Germline loops: CDR1 SEHNR, CDR2 FQNEAQ (reference sequence).

The rearrangement uses TRBV5-1 and TRBJ2-1; TRBD2 agrees at 12 bases. The ends lost 4 bases at V and 10 bases at J; junction bases unmatched: 21. The CDR3 length is 19 residues. CDR1 and CDR2 (germline): SGHRS, YFSETQ. The CDR3, as DNA: TGCGCCAGCAGCCAACCCGGGACTAGCGGGTCAATGCGGGGAGGAGAGCAGTTCTTC. Protein: CASSQPGTSGSMRGGEQFF.

This clonotype was recorded many times. The chain recombines TRBV29-1 with TRBJ2-5, with a tentative D call TRBD2 (5 bases). Trimming shortened V by 3 bases and J by 5 bases, and 13 bases separated the two germline ends. There are 13 residues in the CDR3. Germline CDR1 SQVTM, CDR2 ANQGSEA. The CDR3 region is CSVDWAGVETQYF. The CDR3 DNA is TGCAGCGTTGATTGGGCCGGGGTGGAGACCCAGTACTTC.

In its sample, this clonotype was seen once. The rearrangement joins TRBV5-6 to TRBJ1-2; D not certain. The V end was cut by 4 bases, the J end by 4 bases, with 8 bases between. Germline V gene lookup returns CDR1 SGHDT and CDR2 YYEEEE. This CDR3 spans 12 amino acids. The CDR3 region has the DNA TGTGCCAGCAGCCCGGACTTCTATGGCTACACCTTC. Amino acid sequence: CASSPDFYGYTF.

The chain links TRBV5-5 to TRBJ2-7; 9 bases map to TRBD1. The V segment lost 4 bases and the J segment 4 bases; nucleotides outside the gene matches: 6. The length of the CDR3 is 14 residues. Germline CDR1 reads SGHKS; CDR2 reads YYEKEE (reference sequence). CDR3: CASSLRQGGYEQYV. The CDR3 DNA reads as TGTGCCAGCAGCCTACGACAGGGGGGTTACGAGCAGTACGTC.

This chain links TRBV7-9 with TRBJ2-5; either TRBD1 or TRBD2 may fit D (6 bases each). The CDR3 length is 13 residues. With 6 bases removed from V and 3 bases from J, the gap between germline ends came to 11 bases. The germline V gene has CDR1 SEHNR and CDR2 FQNEAQ (reference sequence). CDR3 sequence reads: CASSKRGEETQYF. As DNA, the CDR3 is TGTGCCAGCAGTAAAAGGGGGGAAGAGACCCAGTACTTC.

The chain links TRBV20-1 to TRBJ1-6; 7 nucleotides match TRBD1. The V gene end was trimmed by 5 bases and the J gene end by 7 bases; junction bases not matched to a gene: 8. The germline V gene encodes CDR1 DFQATT and CDR2 SNEGSKA (reference sequence). The CDR3 covers 14 residues. As DNA, the CDR3 is TGCAGTGCTTGGCCGGGACAGCGCAATTCACCCCTCCACTTT. Residues: CSAWPGQRNSPLHF.

This clonotype was seen a handful of times. The J gene is TRBJ2-7, the V gene TRBV11-2, with D uncertain. V was cut by 6 bases and J by 5 bases, with 5 bases left in between. CDR3 size: 10 residues. Germline V lookup: CDR1 SGHAT, CDR2 FQNNGV. The CDR3 reads CASSYHEQYF. The CDR3 DNA sequence: TGTGCCAGCAGTTATCACGAGCAGTACTTC.

Comments on this clonotype: Given a much more abundant clone one base away, this may be a read error. The rearrangement links TRBV7-9 to TRBJ1-1; D is undetermined. CDR1 is SEHNR, CDR2 FQNEAQ, per germline (reference sequence). Trimming cost V 5 bases and J 1 base, with 2 bases left between them. There are 11 residues in the CDR3. The CDR3 region is CASSQNTEAFF. The CDR3 region has the DNA TGTGCCAGCAGCCAGAACACTGAAGCTTTCTTT.